The clone carrying this TCR beta chain was seen only a few times. Its matching antigen is unknown. A read error is the likely source, as a far larger clone sits one nucleotide away. The source of the sample is a study of regulatory T cells in long-lasting Graves disease. General study results and limits: Persistent disease exhibited a predilection for TRBV28, TRBJ1-2 and TRBJ2-5.

Investigators prepared the TCR beta libraries by applying iRepertoire HTBI primers and Arm-PCR of CDR3 regions. TCRdb passed the multiplex PCR reads through MiXCR, listing each CDR3 protein once. The table shows roughly 420,000 distinct CDR3 sequences, with 16% occurring only once. Time point given: newly diagnosed GD, antithyroid drugs for less than 3 months. TCR sequences were obtained from RNA taken from PBMCs. CDR3 length equals 14 residues. The germline V gene encodes CDR1 SGHNT and CDR2 YENEEA. Separately, the same data were catalogued under a study of T cells in Graves' hyperthyroidism and ophthalmopathy. That report adds: Patients between 18 and 65 years old had hyperthyroidism, newly diagnosed and lasting under 2 months. Each diagnosis drew on symptoms, thyroxine, TRAb, thyroid ultrasound and orbital computed tomography findings. TCR CDR3 regions were first amplified by RT-PCR with HTBI primers.

Sequencing used peripheral blood mononuclear cells (PBMCs), obtained at new diagnosis, from a patient treated with antithyroid drugs. The clonotype originates from a young woman with Graves disease. The chain joins TRBV11-3 to TRBJ2-7; D tentatively fits TRBD1 or TRBD2 (5 bases each). The CDR3 sequence: CASSLVGGTYEQCF. DNA for the CDR3: TGTGCCAGCAGCTTAGTTGGGGGAACCTACGAGCAGTGCTTC. Looking up the rest from reference TRBV11-3 and TRBJ2-7 gives the full variable domain: EAGVVQSPRYKIIEKKQPVAFWCNPISGHNTLYWYLQNLGQGPELLIRYENEEAVDDSQLPKDRFSAERLKGVDSTLKIQPAELGDSAVYLCASSLVGGTYEQCFGPGTRLTVT.